This is a list of T cell receptor beta chains from one sample in a study of blood T cell repertoires in COVID-19. Sequencing used immunoSEQ multiplex PCR; TCRdb keeps in-frame clones, though not all of them. The sample holds some 340,000 clones, 90% seen once. The sequenced sample was PBMCs or T cells enriched from blood (not recorded which). These TCRs come from a woman aged 25 to 39 who had been exposed to COVID-19. Each CDR3 is given with its conserved first and last residue. The D gene is left open where the match is weak. A row's size may be missing; if present it is once, few, many or a size class.

CASSLAGGSDTIYF	TGTGCCAGCAGCTTGGCAGGGGGGTCAGACACCATATATTTT	-	TRBD1	TRBV7-9	TRBJ1-3
CASSRRAGGLGETQYF	TGTGCCAGCAGCCGCCGGGCGGGGGGATTAGGGGAGACCCAGTACTTC	-	TRBD2	TRBV7-9	TRBJ2-5
CASSKNPIAGAYNEQFF	TGTGCCAGTAGTAAAAACCCTATAGCGGGGGCCTACAATGAGCAGTTCTTC	-	TRBD2	TRBV19	TRBJ2-1
CASSYSWGPSYEQYF	TGTGCCAGCAGTTACTCATGGGGCCCCTCCTACGAGCAGTACTTC	-	-	TRBV6-2/TRBV6-3	TRBJ2-7
CASSPSRTGDTQYF	TGTGCCAGCAGCCCCTCCCGAACCGGGGATACGCAGTATTTT	-	-	TRBV7-3	TRBJ2-3
CASLGQTGNTIYF	TGTGCCAGCCTGGGACAGACTGGAAACACCATATATTTT	-	TRBD1	TRBV2	TRBJ1-3
CASSPGPSGVGETQYF	TGCGCCAGCAGCCCTGGGCCTAGCGGGGTAGGGGAGACCCAGTACTTC	-	TRBD2	TRBV4-3	TRBJ2-5
CASSLEYGWNYGYTF	TGTGCCAGCAGCTTAGAGTACGGTTGGAACTATGGCTACACCTTC	few	-	TRBV11-1	TRBJ1-2
CATSGDRLAGELFF	TGTGCCACCAGCGGGGACAGGCTCGCCGGGGAGCTGTTTTTT	once	TRBD1	TRBV15	TRBJ2-2
CASSWAGFREQYF	TGTGCCAGCAGCTGGGCAGGGTTCCGGGAGCAGTACTTC	-	-	TRBV5-4	TRBJ2-7
CASSLDPQVGYTF	TGCGCCAGCAGCTTGGACCCACAGGTTGGCTACACCTTC	-	-	TRBV5-1	TRBJ1-2
CASSARDNNSPLHF	TGTGCCAGCAGCGCCCGGGACAACAATTCACCCCTCCACTTT	-	-	TRBV9	TRBJ1-6
CASSQPRASGTYEQYF	TGTGCCAGCAGTCAACCACGGGCTAGCGGTACCTACGAGCAGTACTTC	-	TRBD2	TRBV3-1/TRBV3-2	TRBJ2-7
CASSPGAGGSSYEQYF	TGTGCCAGCAGCCCAGGGGCGGGGGGGAGCTCCTACGAGCAGTACTTC	-	TRBD2	TRBV11-3	TRBJ2-7
CASSPEWPLFRVRTGANVLTF	TGTGCCAGCTCACCTGAGTGGCCACTGTTCAGGGTTAGGACTGGGGCCAACGTCCTGACTTTC	-	-	TRBV18	TRBJ2-6
CASTARLNTDTQYF	TGTGCCAGCACTGCTAGGCTAAACACAGATACGCAGTATTTT	-	-	TRBV2	TRBJ2-3
CASRGVVGQTMNTEAFF	TGTGCCAGCAGAGGGGTGGTCGGACAAACGATGAACACTGAAGCTTTCTTT	few	-	TRBV2	TRBJ1-1
CASSIQVWYGYTF	TGTGCCAGTAGTATACAGGTGTGGTATGGCTACACCTTC	-	-	TRBV19	TRBJ1-2
CASKPVGGPQHF	TGTGCCAGCAAACCGGTGGGGGGGCCCCAGCATTTT	-	-	TRBV27	TRBJ1-5
CASSTTGGVYEQYF	TGTGCCAGCAGCACTACCGGGGGAGTGTACGAGCAGTACTTC	-	-	TRBV6-5	TRBJ2-7
CASSSPDSDTQYF	TGTGCCAGCAGCTCACCCGACTCAGATACGCAGTATTTT	-	-	TRBV7-2	TRBJ2-3
CASSPLGFISPLHF	TGTGCCAGCAGCCCACTCGGGTTCATTTCACCCCTCCACTTT	-	-	TRBV3-1/TRBV3-2	TRBJ1-6
CASSSSGAGSPLHF	TGTGCCAGCAGCTCCTCAGGGGCGGGTTCACCCCTCCACTTT	-	-	TRBV7-3	TRBJ1-6
CASSYPPSEAFF	TGTGCCAGCAGTTACCCTCCTTCTGAAGCTTTCTTT	once	-	TRBV6-2/TRBV6-3	TRBJ1-1
CASSFPLRGWGTEAFF	TGTGCCAGCAGCTTTCCGTTAAGGGGCTGGGGCACTGAAGCTTTCTTT	-	-	TRBV7-6	TRBJ1-1
CASGRTSGGIKTQYF	TGCGCCAGCGGCCGGACTAGCGGGGGGATAAAGACCCAGTACTTC	-	TRBD2	TRBV5-1	TRBJ2-5
CASSQGQGPDATPLHF	TGTGCCAGCAGCCAAGGACAGGGGCCCGACGCCACACCCCTCCACTTT	-	TRBD1	TRBV4-2	TRBJ1-6
CASSEKGGPTYNSPLHF	TGTGCCAGCAGCGAAAAAGGGGGACCAACCTATAATTCACCCCTCCACTTT	-	-	TRBV25-1	TRBJ1-6
CASRGQLEAFF	TGTGCCAGCAGGGGACAGCTTGAAGCTTTCTTT	few	TRBD1	TRBV7-9	TRBJ1-1
CASSSDLEREGYGYTF	TGTGCCAGCAGTTCCGACCTTGAGCGGGAGGGTTATGGCTACACCTTC	once	-	TRBV6-5	TRBJ1-2
CASSLSGGFGGELFF	TGTGCCAGCAGCTTAAGCGGGGGCTTTGGAGGGGAGCTGTTTTTT	-	TRBD2	TRBV7-9	TRBJ2-2
CASSLGLGDRGHYGYTF	TGTGCCAGCAGCTTAGGCCTTGGGGACAGGGGCCACTATGGCTACACCTTC	-	TRBD1	TRBV13	TRBJ1-2
CASSEGGFFSGVRETQYF	TGTGCCAGCAGTGAAGGGGGATTTTTTAGCGGGGTAAGAGAGACCCAGTACTTC	-	TRBD2	TRBV2	TRBJ2-5
CASSLLMDRGDGYTF	TGTGCCAGCAGCTTATTAATGGACAGGGGGGATGGCTACACCTTC	-	TRBD1	TRBV7-9	TRBJ1-2
CASSGTGTNTGELFF	TGTGCCAGCAGTGGGACAGGGACGAACACCGGGGAGCTGTTTTTT	-	TRBD1	TRBV2	TRBJ2-2